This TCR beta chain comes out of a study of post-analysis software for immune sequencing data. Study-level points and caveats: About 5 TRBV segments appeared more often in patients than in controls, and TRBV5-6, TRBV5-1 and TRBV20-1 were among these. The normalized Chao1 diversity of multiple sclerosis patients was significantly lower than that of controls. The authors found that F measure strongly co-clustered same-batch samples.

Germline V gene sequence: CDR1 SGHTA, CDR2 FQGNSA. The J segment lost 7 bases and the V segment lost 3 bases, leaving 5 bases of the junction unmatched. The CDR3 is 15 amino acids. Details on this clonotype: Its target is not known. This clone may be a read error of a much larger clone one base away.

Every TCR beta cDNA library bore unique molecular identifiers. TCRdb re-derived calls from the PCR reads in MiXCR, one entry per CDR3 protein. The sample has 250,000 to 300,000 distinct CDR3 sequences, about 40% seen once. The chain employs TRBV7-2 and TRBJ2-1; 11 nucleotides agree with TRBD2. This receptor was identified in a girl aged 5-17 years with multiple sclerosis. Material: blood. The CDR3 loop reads CASSFTSGSGNEQFF. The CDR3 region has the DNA TGTGCCAGCAGCTTTACTAGCGGGAGTGGAAATGAGCAGTTCTTC.